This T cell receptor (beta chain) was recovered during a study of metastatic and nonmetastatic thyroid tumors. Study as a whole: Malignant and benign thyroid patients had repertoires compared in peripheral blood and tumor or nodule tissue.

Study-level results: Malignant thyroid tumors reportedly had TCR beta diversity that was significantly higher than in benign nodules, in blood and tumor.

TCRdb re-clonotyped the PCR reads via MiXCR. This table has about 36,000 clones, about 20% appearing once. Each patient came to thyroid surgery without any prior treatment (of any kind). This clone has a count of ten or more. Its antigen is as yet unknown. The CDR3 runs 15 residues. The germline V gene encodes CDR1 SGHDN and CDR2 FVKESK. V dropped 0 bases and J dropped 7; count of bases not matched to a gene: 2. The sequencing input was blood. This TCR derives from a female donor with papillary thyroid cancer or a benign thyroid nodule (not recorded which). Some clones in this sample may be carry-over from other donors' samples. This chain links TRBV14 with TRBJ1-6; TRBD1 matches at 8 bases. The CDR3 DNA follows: TGTGCCAGCAGCCAAGATCCAGGGGGCAATTCACCCCTCCACTTT. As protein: CASSQDPGGNSPLHF.